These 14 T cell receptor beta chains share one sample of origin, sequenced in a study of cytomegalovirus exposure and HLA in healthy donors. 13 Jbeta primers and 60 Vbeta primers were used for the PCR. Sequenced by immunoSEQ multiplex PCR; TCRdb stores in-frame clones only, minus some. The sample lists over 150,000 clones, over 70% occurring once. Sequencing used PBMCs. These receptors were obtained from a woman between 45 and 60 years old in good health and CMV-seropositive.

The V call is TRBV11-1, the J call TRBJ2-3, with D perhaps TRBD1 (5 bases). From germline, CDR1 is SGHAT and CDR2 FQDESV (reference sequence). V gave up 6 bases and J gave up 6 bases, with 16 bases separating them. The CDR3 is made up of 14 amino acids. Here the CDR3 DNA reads TGTGCCAGCAGGCAGGGATCAGTAAGGGATACGCAGTATTTT. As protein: CASRQGSVRDTQYF.

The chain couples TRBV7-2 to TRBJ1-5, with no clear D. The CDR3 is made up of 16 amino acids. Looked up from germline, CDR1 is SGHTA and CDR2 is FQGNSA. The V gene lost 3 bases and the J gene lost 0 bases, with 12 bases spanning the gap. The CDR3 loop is CASSLPPGYSNQPQHF. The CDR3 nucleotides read TGTGCCAGCAGCTTGCCTCCGGGATATAGCAATCAGCCCCAGCATTTT. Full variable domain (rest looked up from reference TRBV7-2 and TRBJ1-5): GAGVSQSPSNKVTEKGKDVELRCDPISGHTALYWYRQSLGQGLEFLIYFQGNSAPDKSGLPSDRFSAERTGGSVSTLTIQRTQQEDSAVYLCASSLPPGYSNQPQHFGDGTRLSIL.

CDR3 amino acids: CASSLTGQGSYGYTF. In nucleotides, the CDR3 is TGTGCCAGCAGCTTAACGGGACAGGGTTCCTATGGCTACACCTTC. The chain links TRBV7-9 to TRBJ1-2; 9 nucleotides match TRBD1. Germline V CDR1 and CDR2: SEHNR, FQNEAQ (reference sequence). The CDR3 loop spans 15 amino acids. With 2 bases clipped from V and 4 bases from J, the junction kept 5 bases outside the gene matches.

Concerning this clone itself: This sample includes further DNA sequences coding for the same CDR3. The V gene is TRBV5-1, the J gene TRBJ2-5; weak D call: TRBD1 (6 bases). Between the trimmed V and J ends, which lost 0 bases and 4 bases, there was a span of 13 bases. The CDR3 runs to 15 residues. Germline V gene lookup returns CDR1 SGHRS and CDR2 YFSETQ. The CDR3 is CASSLEGRGTETQYF. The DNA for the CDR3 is TGCGCCAGCAGCTTGGAAGGCAGGGGAACAGAGACCCAGTACTTC.

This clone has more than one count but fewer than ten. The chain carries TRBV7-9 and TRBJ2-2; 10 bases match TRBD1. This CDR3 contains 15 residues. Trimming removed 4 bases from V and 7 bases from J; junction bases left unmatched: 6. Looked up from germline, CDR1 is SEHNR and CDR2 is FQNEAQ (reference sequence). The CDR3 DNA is TGTGCCAGCAGCTCGACAGGGGGCGCGGGCGGGGAGCTGTTTTTT. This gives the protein CASSSTGGAGGELFF.

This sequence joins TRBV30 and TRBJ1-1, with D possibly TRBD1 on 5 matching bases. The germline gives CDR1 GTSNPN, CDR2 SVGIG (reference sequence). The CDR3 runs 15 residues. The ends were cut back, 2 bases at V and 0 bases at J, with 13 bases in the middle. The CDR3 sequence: CAWSPGGTMNTEAFF. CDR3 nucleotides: TGTGCCTGGAGTCCTGGGGGGACCATGAACACTGAAGCTTTCTTT.

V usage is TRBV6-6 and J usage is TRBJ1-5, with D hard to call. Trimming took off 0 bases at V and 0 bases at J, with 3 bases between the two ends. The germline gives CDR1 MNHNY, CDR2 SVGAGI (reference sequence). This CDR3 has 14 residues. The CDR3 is CASSYSSSNQPQHF. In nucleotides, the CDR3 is TGTGCCAGCAGTTACTCGAGTAGCAATCAGCCCCAGCATTTT.

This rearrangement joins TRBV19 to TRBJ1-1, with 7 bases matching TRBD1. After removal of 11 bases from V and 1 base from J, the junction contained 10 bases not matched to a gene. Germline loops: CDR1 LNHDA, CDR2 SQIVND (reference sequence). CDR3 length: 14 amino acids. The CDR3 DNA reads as TGTGCCGGCAAAGAACAGGGGTCGAACACTGAAGCTTTCTTT. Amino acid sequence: CAGKEQGSNTEAFF.

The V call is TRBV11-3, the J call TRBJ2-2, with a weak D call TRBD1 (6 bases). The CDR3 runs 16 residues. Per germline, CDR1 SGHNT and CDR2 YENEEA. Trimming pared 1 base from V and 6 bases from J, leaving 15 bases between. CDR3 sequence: CASSLGTAEGAGELFF. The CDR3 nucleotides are TGTGCCAGCAGCTTAGGGACAGCAGAAGGGGCCGGGGAGCTGTTTTTT.

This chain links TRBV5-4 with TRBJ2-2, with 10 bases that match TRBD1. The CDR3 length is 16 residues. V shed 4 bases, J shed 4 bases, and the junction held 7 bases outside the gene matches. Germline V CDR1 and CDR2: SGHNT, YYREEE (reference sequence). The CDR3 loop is CASSAGTGAITGELFF. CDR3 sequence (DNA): TGTGCCAGCAGCGCGGGGACAGGGGCGATCACCGGGGAGCTGTTTTTT.

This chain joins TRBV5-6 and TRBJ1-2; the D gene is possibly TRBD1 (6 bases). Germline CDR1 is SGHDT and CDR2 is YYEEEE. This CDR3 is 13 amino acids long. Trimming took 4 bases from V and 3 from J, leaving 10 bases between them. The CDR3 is CASSADSYYGYTF. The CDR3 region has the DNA TGTGCCAGCAGCGCGGACAGCTACTATGGCTACACCTTC.

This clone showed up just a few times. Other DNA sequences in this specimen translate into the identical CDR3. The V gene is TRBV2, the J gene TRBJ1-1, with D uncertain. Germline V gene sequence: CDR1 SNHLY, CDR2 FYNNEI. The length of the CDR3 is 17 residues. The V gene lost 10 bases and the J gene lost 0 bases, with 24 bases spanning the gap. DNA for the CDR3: TGTGCCATTACAAGCAGACGGCGGCATACGATGAACACTGAAGCTTTCTTT. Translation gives CAITSRRRHTMNTEAFF.

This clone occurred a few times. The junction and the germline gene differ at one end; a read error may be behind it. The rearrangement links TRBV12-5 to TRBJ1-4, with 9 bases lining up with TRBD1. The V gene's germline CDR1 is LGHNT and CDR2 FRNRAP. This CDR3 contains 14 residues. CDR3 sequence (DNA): TGTGCTAGTGCTTTGGACAGGGGAAATGAAAAACTGTTTTTT. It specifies CASALDRGNEKLFF.

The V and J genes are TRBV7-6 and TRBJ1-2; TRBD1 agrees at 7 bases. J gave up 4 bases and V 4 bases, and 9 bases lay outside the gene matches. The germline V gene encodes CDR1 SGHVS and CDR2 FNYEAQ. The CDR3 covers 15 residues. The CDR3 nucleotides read TGTGCCAGCAGCTCCCCGGGACAGAGATTCTATGGCTACACCTTC. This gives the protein CASSSPGQRFYGYTF.